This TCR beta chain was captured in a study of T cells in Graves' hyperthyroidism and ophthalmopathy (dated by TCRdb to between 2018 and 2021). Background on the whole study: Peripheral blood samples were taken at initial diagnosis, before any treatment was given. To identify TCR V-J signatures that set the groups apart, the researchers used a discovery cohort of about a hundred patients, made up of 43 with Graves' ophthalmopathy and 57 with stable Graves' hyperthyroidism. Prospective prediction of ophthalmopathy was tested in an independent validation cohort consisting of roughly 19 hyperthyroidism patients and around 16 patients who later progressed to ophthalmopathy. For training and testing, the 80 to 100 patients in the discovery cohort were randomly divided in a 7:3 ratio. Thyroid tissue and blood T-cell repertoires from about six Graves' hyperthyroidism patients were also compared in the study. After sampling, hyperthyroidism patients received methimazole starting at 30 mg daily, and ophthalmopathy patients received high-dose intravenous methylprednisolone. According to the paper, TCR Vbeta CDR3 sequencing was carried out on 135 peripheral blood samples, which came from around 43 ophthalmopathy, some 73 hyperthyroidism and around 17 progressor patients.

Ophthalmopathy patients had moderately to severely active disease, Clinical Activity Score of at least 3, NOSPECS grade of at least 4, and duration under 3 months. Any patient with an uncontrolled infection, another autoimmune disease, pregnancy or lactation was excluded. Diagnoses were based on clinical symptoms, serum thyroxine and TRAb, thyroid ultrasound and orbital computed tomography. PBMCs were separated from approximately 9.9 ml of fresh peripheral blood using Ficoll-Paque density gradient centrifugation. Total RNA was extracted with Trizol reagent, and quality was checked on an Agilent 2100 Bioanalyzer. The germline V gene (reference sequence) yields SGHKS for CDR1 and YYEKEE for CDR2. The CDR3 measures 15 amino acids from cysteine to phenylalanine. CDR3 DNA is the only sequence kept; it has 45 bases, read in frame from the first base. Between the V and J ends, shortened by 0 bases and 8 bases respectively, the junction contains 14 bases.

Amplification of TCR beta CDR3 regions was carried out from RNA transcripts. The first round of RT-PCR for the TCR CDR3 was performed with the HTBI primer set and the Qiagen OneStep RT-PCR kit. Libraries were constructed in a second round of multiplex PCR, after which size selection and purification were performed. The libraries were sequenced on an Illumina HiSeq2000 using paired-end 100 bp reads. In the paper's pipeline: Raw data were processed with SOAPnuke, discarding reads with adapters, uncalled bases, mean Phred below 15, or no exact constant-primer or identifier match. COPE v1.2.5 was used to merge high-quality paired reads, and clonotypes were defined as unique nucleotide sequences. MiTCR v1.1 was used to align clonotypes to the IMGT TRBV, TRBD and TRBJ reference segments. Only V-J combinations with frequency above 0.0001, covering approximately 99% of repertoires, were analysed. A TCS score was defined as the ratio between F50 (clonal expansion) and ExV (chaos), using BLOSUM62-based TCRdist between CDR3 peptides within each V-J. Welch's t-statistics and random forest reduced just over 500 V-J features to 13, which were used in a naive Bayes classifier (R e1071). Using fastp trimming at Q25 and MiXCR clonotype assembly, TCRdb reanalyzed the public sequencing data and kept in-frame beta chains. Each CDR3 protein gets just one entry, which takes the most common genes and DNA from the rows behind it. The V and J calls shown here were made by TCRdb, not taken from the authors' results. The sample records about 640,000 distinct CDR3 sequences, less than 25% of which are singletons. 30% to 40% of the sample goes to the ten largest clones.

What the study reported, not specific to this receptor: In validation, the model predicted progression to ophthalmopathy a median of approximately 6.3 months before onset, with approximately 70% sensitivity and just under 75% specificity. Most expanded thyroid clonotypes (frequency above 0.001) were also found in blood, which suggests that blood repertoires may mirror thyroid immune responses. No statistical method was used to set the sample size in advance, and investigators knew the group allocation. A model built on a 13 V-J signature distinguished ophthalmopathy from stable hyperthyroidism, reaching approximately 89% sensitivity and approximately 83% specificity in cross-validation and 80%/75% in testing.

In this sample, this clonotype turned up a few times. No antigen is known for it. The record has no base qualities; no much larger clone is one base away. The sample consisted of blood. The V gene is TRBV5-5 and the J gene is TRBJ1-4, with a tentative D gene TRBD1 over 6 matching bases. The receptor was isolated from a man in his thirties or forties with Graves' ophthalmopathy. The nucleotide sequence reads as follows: TGTGCCAGCAGCTTGGAGACAGGAGGGGGAGAAAAACTGTTTTTT. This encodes CASSLETGGGEKLFF.